The 27 T cell receptor beta chains below all came from one sample that was sequenced in a study of blood T cell repertoires in COVID-19. Here immunoSEQ multiplex PCR was the method, and the copy in TCRdb shows in-frame clones only, minus some. Of some 25,000 clones detected, 94% appear once; the ten largest clones hold 4% to 4.5%. The material sequenced was peripheral blood. The receptors originated from a woman in her forties or fifties with active COVID-19.

The rearrangement links TRBV29-1 to TRBJ1-2; possible D gene TRBD1, 5 bases. There are 12 residues in the CDR3. The V end lost 6 bases, the J end lost 6 bases, and 14 bases lay between the germline ends. Germline lookup yields CDR1 SQVTM and CDR2 ANQGSEA. The CDR3 DNA is TGCAGCGTACTAAAAGGGGTGGATGGCTACACCTTC. This encodes CSVLKGVDGYTF. Drawing the rest from reference TRBV29-1 and TRBJ1-2, the complete variable domain is SAVISQKPSRDICQRGTSLTIQCQVDSQVTMMFWYRQQPGQSLTLIATANQGSEATYESGFVIDKFPISRPNLTFSTLTVSNMSPEDSSIYLCSVLKGVDGYTFGSGTRLTVV.

This sequence joins TRBV23-1 and TRBJ2-5; the D gene is possibly TRBD1 (6 bases). TRBV23-1 is given ORF status, its function remaining uncertain. The length of the CDR3 is 16 residues. V dropped 2 bases and J dropped 1 base, with 14 bases sitting between them. The CDR3 sequence: CASSQRGRWSQETQYF. The CDR3 DNA follows: TGCGCCAGCAGTCAAAGGGGGAGATGGAGCCAAGAGACCCAGTACTTC.

This rearrangement joins TRBV29-1 to TRBJ2-2; 10 bases agree with TRBD1. The trim removed 4 bases at V and 5 bases at J, leaving 4 bases unmatched. The V gene's germline CDR1 is SQVTM and CDR2 ANQGSEA. The CDR3 has 14 amino acids. CDR3 nucleotide sequence: TGCAGCGTTGGGCAGGGACAGGGGACCGGGGAGCTGTTTTTT. Translated, it gives CSVGQGQGTGELFF.

This rearrangement joins TRBV9 to TRBJ1-2, with D perhaps TRBD1 (5 bases). This CDR3 comprises 13 residues. Germline V gene data show CDR1 as SGDLS and CDR2 as YYNGEE. Between the trimmed V and J ends, which lost 6 bases and 2 bases, there was a span of 11 bases. In DNA form, the CDR3 reads TGTGCCAGCACCTGGGGCGCCAACTATGGCTACACCTTC. Translation gives CASTWGANYGYTF.

The chain employs TRBV7-9 and TRBJ1-1; D is ambiguous. Germline CDR1 reads SEHNR; CDR2 reads FQNEAQ (reference sequence). The V gene lost 5 bases and the J gene lost 0 bases, with 7 bases spanning the gap. The CDR3 sequence is 13 residues long. The CDR3 nucleotides are TGTGCCAGCAGCATATCGGTGAACACTGAAGCTTTCTTT. Translation gives CASSISVNTEAFF.

The chain recombines TRBV7-9 with TRBJ2-1, with TRBD2 matching 7 bases. CDR3 length: 14 residues. Germline loops: CDR1 SEHNR, CDR2 FQNEAQ (reference sequence). The V segment lost 5 bases and the J segment 1 base; nucleotides outside the gene matches: 2. CDR3 sequence (DNA): TGTGCCAGCAGCCCCGGGGGGTCCTACAATGAGCAGTTCTTC. Its protein is CASSPGGSYNEQFF.

The chain employs TRBV7-9 and TRBJ2-7; TRBD2 matches 13 bases. Trimming at V came to 0 bases and at J to 0 bases, leaving 5 bases not matched to a gene. The germline V gene has CDR1 SEHNR and CDR2 FQNEAQ (reference sequence). The length of the CDR3 is 18 residues. The CDR3 protein is CASSLAGTSGVPSYEQYF. The CDR3 nucleotides read TGTGCCAGCAGCTTAGCCGGGACTAGCGGGGTACCCTCCTACGAGCAGTACTTC.

The chain joins TRBV3-1 (or the pseudogene TRBV3-2) to TRBJ2-5; 7 bases line up with TRBD1. V dropped 0 bases and J dropped 5; count of bases not matched to a gene: 12. Per germline, CDR1 LGHDT and CDR2 YNNKEL (reference sequence). The CDR3 totals 17 residues. The CDR3: CASSQDLFETGLETQYF. The CDR3 DNA reads TGTGCCAGCAGCCAAGATTTATTCGAGACAGGGTTGGAGACCCAGTACTTC.

This rearrangement joins TRBV4-1 to TRBJ1-4; a weak D match, TRBD1 (5 bases). Trimming took off 4 bases at V and 8 bases at J, with 17 bases between the two ends. The length of the CDR3 is 15 residues. From germline, CDR1 is MGHRA and CDR2 YSYEKL. The CDR3: CASSPRTPNREKLFF. In DNA form, the CDR3 reads TGCGCCAGCAGCCCGCGGACACCTAACCGGGAAAAACTGTTTTTT.

The chain recombines TRBV6-5 with TRBJ1-4; D is perhaps TRBD1 (6 bases). V was trimmed by 6 bases and J by 10 bases, leaving 18 bases between them. The germline gives CDR1 MNHEY, CDR2 SVGAGI. This CDR3 spans 14 amino acids. This chain's CDR3 is CASRDQGRRGKLFF. The CDR3 nucleotides read TGTGCCAGCAGAGACCAGGGGCGACGAGGAAAACTGTTTTTT.

The V and J genes are TRBV6-5 and TRBJ1-6; 7 bases map to TRBD1. Germline V CDR1 and CDR2: MNHEY, SVGAGI. With 6 bases clipped from V and 7 bases from J, the junction kept 6 bases outside the gene matches. The CDR3 sequence is 14 residues long. This CDR3 is CASRDTGVNSPLHF. The CDR3 region has the DNA TGTGCCAGCAGGGATACAGGGGTCAATTCACCCCTCCACTTT.

This sequence joins TRBV5-1 and TRBJ2-7; the match to TRBD2 covers 10 bases. After removal of 0 bases from V and 4 bases from J, the junction contained 4 bases not matched to a gene. The CDR3 spans 15 residues. Germline CDR1 SGHRS, CDR2 YFSETQ. The DNA for the CDR3 is TGCGCCAGCAGCTTGGTTCCTAGCGGGAGATACGAGCAGTACTTC. Translating it yields CASSLVPSGRYEQYF.

J is TRBJ1-2 and V is TRBV28, with D possibly TRBD1 on 6 matching bases. Trimming pared 7 bases from V and 5 bases from J, leaving 17 bases between. This CDR3 spans 14 amino acids. Germline V gene data show CDR1 as MDHEN and CDR2 as SYDVKM. Here the CDR3 DNA reads TGTGCCAGCACCTGGGTCTCCAGGGGATATGGCTACACCTTC. This gives the protein CASTWVSRGYGYTF.

J is TRBJ2-1 and V is TRBV29-1, with TRBD1 matching over 7 bases. V dropped 7 bases and J dropped 0; count of bases not matched to a gene: 6. Germline CDR1 is SQVTM and CDR2 is ANQGSEA. This CDR3 comprises 14 residues. The CDR3 DNA reads as TGCAGCGCCTCGGGGACAGACTCCTACAATGAGCAGTTCTTC. Translation: CSASGTDSYNEQFF.

J is TRBJ1-5 and V is TRBV6-4, with 9 bases matching TRBD1. The CDR3 contains 15 residues. The germline V gene encodes CDR1 MRHNA and CDR2 SNTAGT. V was pared by 2 bases and J by 1 base, with 0 bases of the junction left unmatched. Written as DNA, the CDR3 is TGTGCCAGCAGTGACGGACAGGGGAGCAATCAGCCCCAGCATTTT. Translating it yields CASSDGQGSNQPQHF.

The V call is TRBV10-2, the J call TRBJ2-1; TRBD2 might be the D (6 bases). The V gene lost 4 bases and the J gene lost 12 bases, with 19 bases spanning the gap. This CDR3 spans 14 amino acids. Germline values: CDR1 WSHSY, CDR2 SAAADI. The DNA of the CDR3 is TGCGCCAGCAGTGGGTCCAAAGGGAGCGGGTGGCAGTTCTTC. It yields the protein CASSGSKGSGWQFF.

The rearrangement links TRBV15 to TRBJ2-1; 9 nucleotides line up with TRBD2. This CDR3 region has 15 residues. The trim removed 3 bases at V and 7 bases at J, leaving 7 bases unmatched. Germline CDR1 is LNHNV and CDR2 is YYDKDF (reference sequence). The CDR3: CATSSAPGLANEQFF. DNA of the CDR3: TGTGCCACCAGCAGTGCTCCGGGACTAGCAAATGAGCAGTTCTTC.

The CDR3 reads CASRDRVYYGYTF. The CDR3, as DNA: TGTGCCAGCAGGGACAGGGTTTACTATGGCTACACCTTC. The chain links TRBV12-3 or TRBV12-4 to TRBJ1-2, with 8 positions matching TRBD1. This CDR3 spans 13 amino acids. J gave up 3 bases and V 6 bases, and 3 bases lay outside the gene matches.

This chain connects TRBV19 to TRBJ1-5; a weak D match, TRBD1 (5 bases). V was shortened by 5 bases and J by 0 bases, with 17 bases between the two germline ends. Per the germline V gene, CDR1 is LNHDA and CDR2 is SQIVND (reference sequence). This CDR3 has 17 amino acids. This CDR3 reads CASSHQGRALSNQPQHF. The CDR3 bases are TGTGCCAGTAGTCATCAAGGCAGGGCTCTTAGCAATCAGCCCCAGCATTTT.

This chain links TRBV19 with TRBJ2-1; tentatively, D is TRBD1 (6 bases). The germline V gene encodes CDR1 LNHDA and CDR2 SQIVND (reference sequence). The CDR3 is 11 amino acids. Trimming removed 8 bases at V and 9 bases at J, with 11 bases between. For the CDR3, the DNA is TGTGCCAGTCTCAGGGGCGGTGAGCAGTTCTTC. Protein sequence: CASLRGGEQFF.

The gene calls are TRBV7-9 and TRBJ1-1; the D gene is possibly TRBD1 (5 bases). Germline V gives CDR1 SEHNR, CDR2 FQNEAQ (reference sequence). CDR3 size: 13 residues. Trimming removed 3 bases from V and 3 bases from J, with 8 bases in between. Here the CDR3 reads CASSLSRDTEAFF. DNA of the CDR3: TGTGCCAGCAGCTTGTCCAGGGACACTGAAGCTTTCTTT. Full variable domain (rest looked up from reference TRBV7-9 and TRBJ1-1): DTGVSQNPRHKITKRGQNVTFRCDPISEHNRLYWYRQTLGQGPEFLTYFQNEAQLEKSRLLSDRFSAERPKGSFSTLEIQRTEQGDSAMYLCASSLSRDTEAFFGQGTRLTVV.

This clone was observed a single time. V and J are TRBV18 and TRBJ2-7, with D possibly being TRBD1 (6 bases). Germline V gene sequence: CDR1 KGHSH, CDR2 LQKENI. Trimming removed 2 bases from V and 4 bases from J, with 12 bases in between. The CDR3 contains 14 residues. CDR3 protein: CASSPDSQGYEQYV. The CDR3 bases are TGTGCCAGCTCACCAGACTCACAGGGTTACGAGCAGTACGTC.

The chain links TRBV2 to TRBJ1-1, with 7 bases matching TRBD1. J lost 8 bases, V lost 7 bases, and 10 bases had no gene match. Germline CDR1 and CDR2: SNHLY and FYNNEI. The CDR3 runs 13 residues. CDR3 sequence (DNA): TGTGCCAGCAATGTAGGGGGCGGAGAAGAAGCTTTCTTT. Translation gives CASNVGGGEEAFF. Full variable domain (outside the CDR3, taken from reference TRBV2 and TRBJ1-1): EPEVTQTPSHQVTQMGQEVILRCVPISNHLYFYWYRQILGQKVEFLVSFYNNEISEKSEIFDDQFSVERPDGSNFTLKIRSTKLEDSAMYFCASNVGGGEEAFFGQGTRLTVV.

V and J are TRBV24-1 and TRBJ1-5; 10 bases are a match to TRBD1. The CDR3 is made up of 16 amino acids. With V trimmed by 4 bases and J by 6 bases, 8 bases remained unmatched. Germline lookup yields CDR1 KGHDR and CDR2 SFDVKD. The CDR3 protein is CATSDPGTGAGQPQHF. CDR3 sequence (DNA): TGTGCCACCAGTGACCCCGGGACAGGGGCTGGTCAGCCCCAGCATTTT.

The chain combines TRBV3-1 (or the pseudogene TRBV3-2) with TRBJ2-7; 7 bases agree with TRBD2. CDR1 is LGHDT and CDR2 is YNNKEL in the germline V gene (reference sequence). The CDR3 is made up of 15 amino acids. With V trimmed by 0 bases and J by 4 bases, 6 bases remained unmatched. CDR3 in amino acids: CASSQDLGEGYEQYF. The CDR3 bases are TGTGCCAGCAGCCAAGATCTCGGGGAGGGGTACGAGCAGTACTTC.

J is TRBJ2-1 and V is TRBV5-1; a weak D match, TRBD1 (5 bases). Germline lookup yields CDR1 SGHRS and CDR2 YFSETQ. The CDR3 consists of 16 residues. The V and J ends lost 4 bases and 8 bases respectively, with 22 bases between them. In DNA form, the CDR3 reads TGCGCCAGCAGCCCGACCCCCTTTAGCTCAGGGCATGAGCAGTTCTTC. Translated: CASSPTPFSSGHEQFF. Full variable domain (remainder filled in from reference TRBV5-1 and TRBJ2-1): KAGVTQTPRYLIKTRGQQVTLSCSPISGHRSVSWYQQTPGQGLQFLFEYFSETQRNKGNFPGRFSGRQFSNSRSEMNVSTLELGDSALYLCASSPTPFSSGHEQFFGPGTRLTVL.

The chain carries TRBV9 and TRBJ2-7; 7 bases map to TRBD1. Unmatched junction bases numbered 5, after V lost 4 bases and J lost 1 base. Germline CDR1 SGDLS, CDR2 YYNGEE. There are 14 residues in the CDR3. The CDR3 DNA reads as TGTGCCAGCAGCCCGTGGGACAGTTCCTACGAGCAGTACTTC. Translating gives CASSPWDSSYEQYF. Complete variable domain (other parts from reference TRBV9 and TRBJ2-7): DSGVTQTPKHLITATGQRVTLRCSPRSGDLSVYWYQQSLDQGLQFLIQYYNGEERAKGNILERFSAQQFPDLHSELNLSSLELGDSALYFCASSPWDSSYEQYFGPGTRLTVT.